Listed below are T cell receptor beta chains from one sample, sequenced in a study of a mutant IDH1 vaccine in newly diagnosed glioma. Clones were read by immunoSEQ multiplex PCR, and TCRdb kept only the in-frame ones, dropping some. The table lists some 28,000 clones, roughly 80% of them singletons. For these TCRs, the target antigens are not known. The specimen was PBMCs, collected from a glioma patient whose treatment included an IDH1 peptide vaccine. Receptors originate from a woman aged 25-40 years with glioma. Each CDR3 is given with its conserved first and last residue. The order of the fields is clone size, V gene, J gene, D gene, CDR3 DNA, CDR3 protein. D genes are given only for firm matches. Not all rows give a size; the values are once, few, many and, for expanded clones, a class.

size: once
V: TRBV4-3
J: TRBJ2-1
D: TRBD2
DNA: TGCGCCAGCAGCTCGACTAGCGGGGGGCCTGGTGAGCAGTTCTTC
CDR3: CASSSTSGGPGEQFF

size: -
V: TRBV25-1
J: TRBJ1-1
D: -
DNA: TGTGCCAGCAGTGCCGGGAACACTGAAGCTTTCTTT
CDR3: CASSAGNTEAFF

size: -
V: TRBV5-8
J: TRBJ2-2
D: -
DNA: TGTGCCAGCAGCTCGAACATTTCCCCCACCGGGGAGCTGTTTTTT
CDR3: CASSSNISPTGELFF

size: -
V: TRBV2
J: TRBJ2-3
D: -
DNA: TGTGCCAGCAGAGTTACTTCAGGACTCACAGATACGCAGTATTTT
CDR3: CASRVTSGLTDTQYF

size: -
V: TRBV5-5
J: TRBJ2-7
D: -
DNA: TGTGCCAGCAGCTTGGGGTCCCACAGCACGGACGAGCAGTACTTC
CDR3: CASSLGSHSTDEQYF

size: few
V: TRBV4-1
J: TRBJ1-1
D: -
DNA: TGCGCCAGCAGCCAAGCCCCAAACACTGAAGCTTTCTTT
CDR3: CASSQAPNTEAFF

size: few
V: TRBV7-2
J: TRBJ1-5
D: -
DNA: TGTGCCAGCAGCTTACAGGGTTCTCAGCCCCAGCATTTT
CDR3: CASSLQGSQPQHF

size: -
V: TRBV5-1
J: TRBJ1-2
D: TRBD1
DNA: TGCGCCAGCAGCTTGACGGGACAGGATTATGGCTACACCTTC
CDR3: CASSLTGQDYGYTF

size: -
V: TRBV9
J: TRBJ2-1
D: -
DNA: TGTGCCAGCAGCGGGGACTCGTCCCACAATGAGCAGTTCTTC
CDR3: CASSGDSSHNEQFF

size: few
V: TRBV9
J: TRBJ1-1
D: -
DNA: TGTGCCAGCAGCGGGGGAGGGACAAGGGATGTGACAGCTTTCTTT
CDR3: CASSGGGTRDVTAFF